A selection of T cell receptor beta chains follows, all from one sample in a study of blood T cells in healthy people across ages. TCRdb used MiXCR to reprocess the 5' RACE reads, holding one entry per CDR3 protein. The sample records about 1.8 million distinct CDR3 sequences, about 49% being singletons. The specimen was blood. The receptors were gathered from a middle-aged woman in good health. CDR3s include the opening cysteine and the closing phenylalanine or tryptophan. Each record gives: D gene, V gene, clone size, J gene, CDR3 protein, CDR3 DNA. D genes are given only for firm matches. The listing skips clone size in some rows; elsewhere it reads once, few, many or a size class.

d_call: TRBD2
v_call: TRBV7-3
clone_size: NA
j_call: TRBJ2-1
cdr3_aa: CASSSAGTRHNEQFF
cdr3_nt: TGTGCCAGCAGCTCAGCCGGGACTAGACACAATGAGCAGTTCTTC

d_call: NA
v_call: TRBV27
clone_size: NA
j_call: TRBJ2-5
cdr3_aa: CASSFECWETQYF
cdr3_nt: TGTGCCAGCAGTTTTGAATGCTGGGAGACCCAGTACTTC

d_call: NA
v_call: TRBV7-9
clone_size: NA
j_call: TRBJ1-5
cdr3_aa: CASSTRQDQPQHF
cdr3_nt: TGTGCCAGCAGCACGCGACAGGATCAGCCCCAGCATTTT

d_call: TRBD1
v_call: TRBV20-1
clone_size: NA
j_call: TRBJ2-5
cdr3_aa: CSARGQAEEYF
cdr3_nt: TGCAGTGCTCGAGGACAGGCCGAGGAGTACTTC

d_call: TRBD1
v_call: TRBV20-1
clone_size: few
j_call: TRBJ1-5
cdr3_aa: CSARASGTGYSNQPQHF
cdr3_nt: TGCAGTGCTAGAGCCTCCGGGACAGGATATAGCAATCAGCCCCAGCATTTT

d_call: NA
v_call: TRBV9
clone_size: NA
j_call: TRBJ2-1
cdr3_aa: CASSVDTGKQAEQFF
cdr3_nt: TGTGCCAGCAGCGTAGACACCGGAAAACAGGCTGAGCAGTTCTTC

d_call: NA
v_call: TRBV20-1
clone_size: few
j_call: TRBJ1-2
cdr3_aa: CSAKAGKIANYGYTF
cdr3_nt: TGCAGTGCTAAGGCAGGCAAAATTGCTAACTATGGCTACACCTTC

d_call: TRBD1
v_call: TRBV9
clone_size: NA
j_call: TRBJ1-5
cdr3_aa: CASSATGYSNQPQHF
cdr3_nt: TGTGCCAGCAGCGCGACAGGGTATAGCAATCAGCCCCAGCATTTT

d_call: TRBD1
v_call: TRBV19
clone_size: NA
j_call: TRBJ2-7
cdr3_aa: CASRWDRSSYEQYF
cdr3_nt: TGTGCCAGTAGGTGGGACAGGAGCTCCTACGAGCAGTACTTC

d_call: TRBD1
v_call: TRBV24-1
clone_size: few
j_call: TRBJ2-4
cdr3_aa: CATSDGTGDSKNIQYF
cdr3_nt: TGTGCCACCAGTGATGGGACAGGGGACTCCAAAAACATTCAGTACTTC

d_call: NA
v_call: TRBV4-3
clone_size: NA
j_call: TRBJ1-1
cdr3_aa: CASSQYGSNTEAFF
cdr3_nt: TGCGCCAGCAGCCAATACGGCAGTAACACTGAAGCTTTCTTT

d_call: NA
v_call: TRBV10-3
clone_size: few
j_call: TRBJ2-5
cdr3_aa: CAISDGGTRETQYF
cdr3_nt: TGTGCCATCAGTGACGGGGGAACCCGAGAGACCCAGTACTTC

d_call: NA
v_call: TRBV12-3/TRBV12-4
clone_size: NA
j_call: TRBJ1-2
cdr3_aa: CASSFRDQPTYGCTF
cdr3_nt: TGTGCCAGCAGTTTTAGGGACCAACCGACCTATGGCTGCACCTTC

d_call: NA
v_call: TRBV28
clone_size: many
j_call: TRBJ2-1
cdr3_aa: CASSHGGSYNEQFF
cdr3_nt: TGTGCCAGCAGTCACGGCGGCTCCTACAATGAGCAGTTCTTC

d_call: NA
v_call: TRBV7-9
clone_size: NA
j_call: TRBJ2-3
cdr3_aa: CASSLAQYTDTQYF
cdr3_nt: TGTGCCAGCAGCTTAGCACAGTACACAGATACGCAGTATTTT

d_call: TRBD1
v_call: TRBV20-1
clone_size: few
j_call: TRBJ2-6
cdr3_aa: CSARDGQGKSGANVLTF
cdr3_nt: TGCAGTGCTAGAGATGGACAGGGCAAGTCTGGGGCCAACGTCCTGACTTTC

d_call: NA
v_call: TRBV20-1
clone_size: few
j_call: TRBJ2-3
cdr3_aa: CSASQPRDRWTRTDTQYF
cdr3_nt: TGCAGTGCTAGTCAACCAAGGGATCGATGGACGCGCACAGATACGCAGTATTTT

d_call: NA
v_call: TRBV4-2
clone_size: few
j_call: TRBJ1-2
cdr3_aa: CASSQDLSGGYTF
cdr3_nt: TGTGCCAGCAGCCAAGATTTATCCGGCGGCTACACCTTC

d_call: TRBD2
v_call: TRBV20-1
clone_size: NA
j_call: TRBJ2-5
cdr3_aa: CSARLAGVEETQYF
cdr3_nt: TGCAGTGCCCGACTAGCGGGGGTGGAAGAGACCCAGTACTTC